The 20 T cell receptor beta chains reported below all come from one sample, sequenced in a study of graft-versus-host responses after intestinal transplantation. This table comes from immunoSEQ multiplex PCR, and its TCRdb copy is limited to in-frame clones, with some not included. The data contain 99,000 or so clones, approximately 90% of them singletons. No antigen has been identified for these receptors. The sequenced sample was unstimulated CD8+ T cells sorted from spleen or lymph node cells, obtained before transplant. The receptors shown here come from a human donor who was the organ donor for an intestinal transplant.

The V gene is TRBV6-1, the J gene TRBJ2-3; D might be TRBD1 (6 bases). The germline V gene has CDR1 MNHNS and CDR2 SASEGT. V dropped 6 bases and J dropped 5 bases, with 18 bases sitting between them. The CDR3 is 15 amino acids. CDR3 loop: CASRATTGSQDTQYF. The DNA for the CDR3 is TGTGCCAGCAGAGCCACGACAGGTTCACAAGATACGCAGTATTTT.

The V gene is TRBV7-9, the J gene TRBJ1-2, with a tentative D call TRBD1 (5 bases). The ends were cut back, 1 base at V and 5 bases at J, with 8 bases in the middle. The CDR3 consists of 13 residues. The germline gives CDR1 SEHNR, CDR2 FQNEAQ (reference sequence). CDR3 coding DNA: TGTGCCAGCAGCTTAGAGGGGTTGTATGGCTACACCTTC. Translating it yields CASSLEGLYGYTF.

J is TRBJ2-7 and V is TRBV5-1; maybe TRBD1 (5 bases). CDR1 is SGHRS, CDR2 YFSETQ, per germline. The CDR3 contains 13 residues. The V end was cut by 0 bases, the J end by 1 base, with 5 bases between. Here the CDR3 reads CASSLGQSYEQYF. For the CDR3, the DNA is TGCGCCAGCAGCTTGGGACAGTCCTACGAGCAGTACTTC.

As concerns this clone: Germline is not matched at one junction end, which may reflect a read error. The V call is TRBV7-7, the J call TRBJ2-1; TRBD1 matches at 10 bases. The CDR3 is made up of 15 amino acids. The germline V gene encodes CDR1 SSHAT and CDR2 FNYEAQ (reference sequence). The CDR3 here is CASSSDRGLYNEQFF. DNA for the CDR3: TGTGCTAGCAGCTCCGACAGGGGGCTATACAATGAGCAGTTCTTC.

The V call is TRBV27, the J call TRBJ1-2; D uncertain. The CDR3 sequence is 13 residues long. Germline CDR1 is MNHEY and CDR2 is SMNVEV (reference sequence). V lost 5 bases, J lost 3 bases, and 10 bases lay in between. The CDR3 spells CASSPWTYYGYTF. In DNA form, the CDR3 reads TGTGCCAGCAGTCCTTGGACTTACTATGGCTACACCTTC.

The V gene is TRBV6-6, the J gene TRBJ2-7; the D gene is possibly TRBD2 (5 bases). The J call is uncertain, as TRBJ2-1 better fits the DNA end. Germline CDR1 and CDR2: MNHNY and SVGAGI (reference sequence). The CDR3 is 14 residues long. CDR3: CASSYRESYNEQFF. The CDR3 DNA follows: TGTGCCAGCAGTTACAGGGAGTCCTACAATGAGCAGTTCTTC.

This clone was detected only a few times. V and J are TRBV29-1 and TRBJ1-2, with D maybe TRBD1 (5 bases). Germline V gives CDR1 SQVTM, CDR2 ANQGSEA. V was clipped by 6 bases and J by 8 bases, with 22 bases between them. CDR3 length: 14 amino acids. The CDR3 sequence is CSVQFPGIEPGYTF. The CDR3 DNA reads TGCAGCGTACAGTTCCCAGGGATAGAGCCGGGCTACACCTTC.

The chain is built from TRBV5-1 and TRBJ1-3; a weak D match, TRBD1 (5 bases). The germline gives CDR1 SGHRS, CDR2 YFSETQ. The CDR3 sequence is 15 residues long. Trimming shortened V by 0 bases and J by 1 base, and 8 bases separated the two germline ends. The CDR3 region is CASSLAAGSGNTIYF. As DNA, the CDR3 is TGCGCCAGCAGCTTGGCGGCAGGGTCTGGAAACACCATATATTTT.

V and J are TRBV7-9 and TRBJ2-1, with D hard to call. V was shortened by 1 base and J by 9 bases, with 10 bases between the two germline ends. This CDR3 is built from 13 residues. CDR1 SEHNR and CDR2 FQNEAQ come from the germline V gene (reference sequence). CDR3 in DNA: TGTGCCAGCAGCTTAGGCCTAGTGACTGAGCAGTTCTTC. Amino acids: CASSLGLVTEQFF. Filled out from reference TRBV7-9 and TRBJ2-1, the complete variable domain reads DTGVSQNPRHKITKRGQNVTFRCDPISEHNRLYWYRQTLGQGPEFLTYFQNEAQLEKSRLLSDRFSAERPKGSFSTLEIQRTEQGDSAMYLCASSLGLVTEQFFGPGTRLTVL.

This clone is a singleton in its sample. CDR3 bases: TGTGCCAGCAGCCCATTGGGCGGGACAGGGGGTTACGAGCAGTACTTC. Translating gives CASSPLGGTGGYEQYF. This sequence joins TRBV7-8 and TRBJ2-7; 11 positions agree with TRBD1. With 5 bases clipped from V and 4 bases from J, the junction kept 10 bases outside the gene matches. The CDR3 spans 16 residues. The germline V gene encodes CDR1 SGHVS and CDR2 FQNEAQ.

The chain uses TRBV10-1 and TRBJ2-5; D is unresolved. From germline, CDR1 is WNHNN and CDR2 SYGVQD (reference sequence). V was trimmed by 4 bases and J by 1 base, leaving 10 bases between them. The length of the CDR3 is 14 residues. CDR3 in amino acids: CASSGYTFQETQYF. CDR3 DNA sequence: TGCGCCAGCAGTGGGTACACCTTCCAAGAGACCCAGTACTTC.

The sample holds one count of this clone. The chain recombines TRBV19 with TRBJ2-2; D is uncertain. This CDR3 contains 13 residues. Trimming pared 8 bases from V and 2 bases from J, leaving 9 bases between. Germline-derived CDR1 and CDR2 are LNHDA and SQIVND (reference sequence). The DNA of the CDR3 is TGTGCCAGTCCAGTGCCTAACACCGGGGAGCTGTTTTTT. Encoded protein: CASPVPNTGELFF.

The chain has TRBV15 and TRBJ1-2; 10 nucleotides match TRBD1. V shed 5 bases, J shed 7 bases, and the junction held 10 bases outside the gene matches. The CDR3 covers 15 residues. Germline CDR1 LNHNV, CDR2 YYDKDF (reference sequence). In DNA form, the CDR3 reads TGTGCCACCAGCTCCACCGGGACAGGGGCAGGTGGCTACACCTTC. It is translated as CATSSTGTGAGGYTF.

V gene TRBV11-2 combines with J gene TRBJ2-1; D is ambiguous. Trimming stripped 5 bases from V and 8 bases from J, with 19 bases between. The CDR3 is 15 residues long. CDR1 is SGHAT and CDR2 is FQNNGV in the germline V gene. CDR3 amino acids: CASSRTLLWLDEQFF. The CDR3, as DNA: TGTGCCAGCAGCCGTACCCTTCTGTGGCTCGATGAGCAGTTCTTC.

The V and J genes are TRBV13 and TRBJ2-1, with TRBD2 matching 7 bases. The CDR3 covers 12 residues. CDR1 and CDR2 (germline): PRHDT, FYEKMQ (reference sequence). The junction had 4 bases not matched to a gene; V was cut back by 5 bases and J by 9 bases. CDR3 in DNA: TGTGCCAGCAGCCAACGGGGGGTTGAGCAGTTCTTC. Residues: CASSQRGVEQFF.

CDR3 protein: CASSERGWQSSYEQYF. CDR3 in DNA: TGTGCCAGCAGTGAAAGGGGTTGGCAGAGCTCCTACGAGCAGTACTTC. V and J are TRBV2 and TRBJ2-7, with D tentatively TRBD1 (5 bases). Germline assignment: CDR1 SNHLY and CDR2 FYNNEI. Trimming removed 2 bases at V and 0 bases at J, with 14 bases between. The CDR3 covers 16 residues.

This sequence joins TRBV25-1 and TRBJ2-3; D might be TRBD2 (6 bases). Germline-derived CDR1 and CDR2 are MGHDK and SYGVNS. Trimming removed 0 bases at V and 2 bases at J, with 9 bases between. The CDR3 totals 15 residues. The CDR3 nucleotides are TGTGCCAGCAGTGAATATGCGGGGACCACAGATACGCAGTATTTT. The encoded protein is CASSEYAGTTDTQYF.

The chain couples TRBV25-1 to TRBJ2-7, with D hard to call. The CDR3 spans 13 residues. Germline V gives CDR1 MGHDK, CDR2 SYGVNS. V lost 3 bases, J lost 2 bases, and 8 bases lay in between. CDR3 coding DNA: TGTGCCAGCAGTGAGGGCGAAGCCTACGAGCAGTACTTC. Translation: CASSEGEAYEQYF.

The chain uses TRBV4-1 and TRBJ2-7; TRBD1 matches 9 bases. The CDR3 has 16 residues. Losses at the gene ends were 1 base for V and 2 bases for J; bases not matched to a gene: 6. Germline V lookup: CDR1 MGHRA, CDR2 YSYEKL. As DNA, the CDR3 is TGCGCCAGCAGCCAAGTTACAGGGGGCGTCCCCTACGAGCAGTACTTC. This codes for CASSQVTGGVPYEQYF.

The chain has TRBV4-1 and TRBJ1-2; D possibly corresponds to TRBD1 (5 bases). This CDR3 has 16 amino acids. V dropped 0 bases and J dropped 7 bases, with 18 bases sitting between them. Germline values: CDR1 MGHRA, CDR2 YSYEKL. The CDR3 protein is CASSQELGGVPTGYTF. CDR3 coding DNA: TGCGCCAGCAGCCAAGAATTAGGAGGGGTCCCGACTGGCTACACCTTC.